This T cell receptor beta chain originates from a study of blood T cell repertoires in COVID-19. Source study methods: By means of reference gene primer amplification, nucleated cell counts were estimated. The repertoire was sequenced with immunoSEQ multiplex PCR; TCRdb's copy has only in-frame clones and lacks some. That table is the source of V, J and clone size, and D and trimming were worked out from the DNA. The sample lists some 190,000 clones, roughly 89% occurring once. Germline loops: CDR1 LGHDT, CDR2 YNNKEL (reference sequence). This CDR3 is 13 amino acids long. V was cut by 1 base and J by 5 bases, with 8 bases left in between.

The receptor comes from a woman in her thirties or forties with acute COVID-19. Input material: PBMCs or T cells enriched from blood (not recorded which). This chain connects TRBV3-1 (or the pseudogene TRBV3-2) to TRBJ2-5; D gene unclear. CDR3 amino acids: CASSQGGLETQYF. The CDR3 nucleotides are TGTGCCAGCAGCCAAGGAGGTTTGGAGACCCAGTACTTC.